This entry lists 21 T cell receptor beta chains sequenced from one sample in a study of spatial heterogeneity in lung cancer. TCRdb processed the 5' RACE reads anew with MiXCR; each CDR3 protein has one entry. This sample has 40,000 to 45,000 distinct CDR3 sequences, with approximately 15% found just once. Time point indicated: sample taken at primary tumor resection. Sequencing covered unsorted whole RNA taken from tumor, nontumor lung or frozen PBMC. Source: PBMCs, taken at surgery. These receptors were obtained from a male donor with early-stage non-small cell lung cancer.

This clonotype was seen more than once but under ten times. This chain links TRBV6-5 with TRBJ1-1; D is possibly TRBD1 (5 bases). The ends were cut back, 5 bases at V and 1 base at J, with 14 bases in the middle. Germline V lookup: CDR1 MNHEY, CDR2 SVGAGI. CDR3 length: 15 amino acids. The CDR3 region is CASSALGRGNTEAFF. CDR3 nucleotide sequence: TGTGCCAGCAGTGCCTTAGGAAGGGGGAACACTGAAGCTTTCTTT.

This rearrangement joins TRBV3-1 to TRBJ2-3, with TRBD1 matching 8 bases. The V and J ends lost 3 bases and 10 bases, in that order; junction bases with no gene match: 12. Germline V gene data show CDR1 as LGHDT and CDR2 as YNNKEL (reference sequence). The CDR3 has 15 amino acids. This CDR3 reads CASSHESGTGLAQYF. The CDR3 DNA sequence: TGTGCCAGCAGCCATGAATCTGGGACAGGACTGGCGCAGTATTTT.

V and J are TRBV29-1 and TRBJ1-1, with D unclear. Germline V gene lookup returns CDR1 SQVTM and CDR2 ANQGSEA. Trimming pared 4 bases from V and 2 bases from J, leaving 11 bases between. The CDR3 extends over 13 amino acids. In DNA form, the CDR3 reads TGCAGCGTTGCTGGAATTCTAAACACTGAAGCTTTCTTT. Amino acid sequence: CSVAGILNTEAFF.

This clonotype appeared a few times. The genes are TRBV2 and TRBJ2-5, with a tentative D call TRBD1 (5 bases). The germline V gene has CDR1 SNHLY and CDR2 FYNNEI. CDR3 length equals 14 residues. V was clipped by 2 bases and J by 1 base, with 8 bases between them. The CDR3 reads CASSELTGQETQYF. The CDR3 DNA reads as TGTGCCAGCAGTGAACTTACAGGCCAAGAGACCCAGTACTTC. The whole variable domain, filled in from reference TRBV2 and TRBJ2-5, reads EPEVTQTPSHQVTQMGQEVILRCVPISNHLYFYWYRQILGQKVEFLVSFYNNEISEKSEIFDDQFSVERPDGSNFTLKIRSTKLEDSAMYFCASSELTGQETQYFGPGTRLLVL.

The chain uses TRBV12-3 or TRBV12-4 and TRBJ2-5, with 10 bases identical to TRBD1. The J call may be mistaken, given a closer DNA end match to TRBJ2-1. The CDR3 loop spans 14 amino acids. In nucleotides, the CDR3 is TGTGCCAGCAGTCGGGGACAGGGGCCCGAGACCCAGTTCTTC. Its translation: CASSRGQGPETQFF.

This clonotype was seen only a few times. The chain couples TRBV6-1 to TRBJ2-5, with a possible D match to TRBD1 (6 bases). This CDR3 spans 13 amino acids. The V gene lost 11 bases and the J gene lost 2 bases, with 15 bases spanning the gap. Germline CDR1 is MNHNS and CDR2 is SASEGT. CDR3 sequence: CAASIQGQETQYF. CDR3 nucleotides: TGTGCCGCCAGTATCCAGGGGCAAGAGACCCAGTACTTC.

In its sample, this clonotype was seen a few times. The chain joins TRBV7-2 to TRBJ2-3; no clear D gene. The V gene's germline CDR1 is SGHTA and CDR2 FQGNSA. The CDR3 has 15 residues. Trimming stripped 1 base from V and 6 bases from J, with 14 bases between. The CDR3 protein is CASSLGLGFLDTQYF. The CDR3 bases are TGTGCCAGCAGCTTAGGGCTCGGATTTCTTGATACGCAGTATTTT.

V gene TRBV24-1 combines with J gene TRBJ2-7, with D possibly matching TRBD1 (6 bases). V was trimmed by 3 bases and J by 4 bases, leaving 15 bases between them. There are 15 residues in the CDR3. The germline V gene has CDR1 KGHDR and CDR2 SFDVKD. The CDR3, as DNA: TGTGCCACCAGTGATACAGGGCCCTGGATATACGAGCAGTACTTC. Protein sequence: CATSDTGPWIYEQYF.

This clonotype appeared a few times. V gene TRBV11-3 combines with J gene TRBJ2-3; no definite D call. The ends were cut back, 1 base at V and 10 bases at J, with 6 bases in the middle. The CDR3 runs 11 residues. CDR1 is SGHNT, CDR2 YENEEA, per germline. Written as DNA, the CDR3 is TGTGCCAGCAGCTTAGGTGGGGCGCAGTATTTT. This translates into CASSLGGAQYF.

This clonotype was detected only once. V gene TRBV7-2 combines with J gene TRBJ2-7; D ambiguous. V was trimmed by 4 bases and J by 3 bases, leaving 13 bases between them. This CDR3 spans 14 amino acids. Looked up from germline, CDR1 is SGHTA and CDR2 is FQGNSA. The CDR3 sequence: CASSYPGRFYEQYF. CDR3 nucleotide sequence: TGTGCCAGCAGCTACCCCGGACGGTTCTACGAGCAGTACTTC.

The chain couples TRBV12-3 or TRBV12-4 to TRBJ2-1; 8 bases agree with TRBD1. After removal of 5 bases from V and 8 bases from J, the junction contained 14 bases not matched to a gene. The CDR3 has 16 residues. The CDR3 reads CASSNLQGVPRDEQFF. The CDR3 bases are TGTGCCAGCAGTAACCTACAGGGGGTGCCCCGGGATGAGCAGTTCTTC.

This clonotype was seen a few times. The V call is TRBV7-2, the J call TRBJ2-3; D might be TRBD2 (7 bases). Germline V gene lookup returns CDR1 SGHTA and CDR2 FQGNSA. The CDR3 totals 14 residues. V was trimmed by 7 bases and J by 3 bases, leaving 14 bases between them. CDR3 protein: CASKLGGVTDTQYF. In DNA form, the CDR3 reads TGTGCCAGCAAATTAGGGGGGGTGACAGATACGCAGTATTTT.

This clonotype was observed a few times. V gene TRBV7-9 combines with J gene TRBJ1-4; D not resolved. V was trimmed by 3 bases and J by 4 bases, leaving 12 bases between them. From germline, CDR1 is SEHNR and CDR2 FQNEAQ (reference sequence). The length of the CDR3 is 15 residues. This chain's CDR3 is CASSFPRSFNEKLFF. The CDR3 DNA follows: TGTGCCAGCAGCTTTCCGAGGTCCTTTAATGAAAAACTGTTTTTT.

There are a few counts of this clonotype. V is TRBV20-1 and J is TRBJ2-3; D assignment may be TRBD1 or TRBD2 (6 bases each). The CDR3 has 15 residues. Trimming left V 0 bases short and J 3 bases short, with 13 bases between. Germline-derived CDR1 and CDR2 are DFQATT and SNEGSKA (reference sequence). The CDR3 here is CSARDSKGGTDTQYF. In DNA, the CDR3 is TGCAGTGCTAGAGATAGTAAAGGGGGGACAGATACGCAGTATTTT.

This clonotype appeared a few times. The V and J genes are TRBV7-9 and TRBJ1-6; D unresolved. This CDR3 contains 12 residues. Per germline, CDR1 SEHNR and CDR2 FQNEAQ (reference sequence). Trimming took off 5 bases at V and 6 bases at J, with 5 bases between the two ends. This chain's CDR3 is CASSPINSPLHF. The CDR3 bases are TGTGCCAGCAGCCCCATTAATTCACCCCTCCACTTT.

This clonotype has just one count. This chain connects TRBV30 to TRBJ1-6, with D tentatively TRBD1 (5 bases). V lost 3 bases to trimming and J lost 6 bases, with 15 bases between them. The CDR3 contains 15 residues. Germline V gives CDR1 GTSNPN, CDR2 SVGIG (reference sequence). DNA for the CDR3: TGTGCCTGGAGGGCAATTCAGGGAGTTAATTCACCCCTCCACTTT. Translating gives CAWRAIQGVNSPLHF.

This clonotype was seen a handful of times. This chain uses TRBV5-1 with TRBJ2-1; the match to TRBD1 covers 8 bases. After removal of 4 bases from V and 4 bases from J, the junction contained 7 bases not matched to a gene. The CDR3 extends over 15 amino acids. The germline V gene encodes CDR1 SGHRS and CDR2 YFSETQ. CDR3 sequence: CASSARQGPYNEQFF. In DNA form, the CDR3 reads TGCGCCAGCAGCGCCCGACAGGGGCCTTACAATGAGCAGTTCTTC.

The chain is built from TRBV3-1 and TRBJ2-3; D may match TRBD1 or TRBD2 (5 bases each). The length of the CDR3 is 18 residues. Per the germline V gene, CDR1 is LGHDT and CDR2 is YNNKEL (reference sequence). Trimming shortened V by 1 base and J by 2 bases, and 19 bases separated the two germline ends. CDR3 nucleotide sequence: TGTGCCAGCAGCCAAGGAGACGGGACGTTGGGTTACACAGATACGCAGTATTTT. Translation: CASSQGDGTLGYTDTQYF.

This clonotype has ten or more counts. The rearrangement joins TRBV9 to TRBJ2-1, with D perhaps matching TRBD2 (5 bases). Germline V gene sequence: CDR1 SGDLS, CDR2 YYNGEE. This CDR3 has 14 amino acids. Trimming removed 5 bases from V and 2 bases from J, with 11 bases in between. DNA of the CDR3: TGTGCCAGCAGTCAAGACGGGACCTACAATGAGCAGTTCTTC. Its protein is CASSQDGTYNEQFF.

The chain couples TRBV6-5 to TRBJ2-5, with TRBD1 identical over 9 bases. V shed 8 bases and J 5 bases; nucleotides not matched to a gene: 9. CDR1 MNHEY and CDR2 SVGAGI come from the germline V gene. This CDR3 region has 14 residues. The CDR3 DNA reads as TGTGCCAGCCAGGACAGGGGAGGAGCGGAGACCCAGTACTTC. This encodes CASQDRGGAETQYF.

This chain joins TRBV19 and TRBJ1-2; D call uncertain. Trimming pared 2 bases from V and 2 bases from J, leaving 12 bases between. CDR1 is LNHDA and CDR2 is SQIVND in the germline V gene (reference sequence). This CDR3 contains 15 residues. This chain's CDR3 is CASSITLLTNYGYTF. Written as DNA, the CDR3 is TGTGCCAGTAGTATAACTCTTCTAACAAACTATGGCTACACCTTC.